The 17 T cell receptor beta chains given below trace back to one sample, sequenced in a study of cytomegalovirus exposure and HLA in healthy donors. A multiplex PCR was run with 60 Vbeta primers and 13 Jbeta primers. This table comes from immunoSEQ multiplex PCR, and its TCRdb copy is limited to in-frame clones, with some not included. The sample consists of fewer than 150,000 clones, approximately 77% of them appearing once. Source material: PBMCs. These TCRs come from a woman between 50 and 59 years old in good health and CMV-seronegative.

CDR3 DNA sequence: TGTGCCAGCTCACCAGAAGGACAGTTTCTCTATGGCTACACCTTC. Protein sequence: CASSPEGQFLYGYTF. V gene TRBV18 combines with J gene TRBJ1-2, with D possibly being TRBD1 (6 bases). The germline gives CDR1 KGHSH, CDR2 LQKENI. The V and J ends lost 2 bases and 4 bases respectively, with 14 bases between them. The CDR3 is 15 amino acids.

Here the CDR3 reads CATSYDGGETQYF. The CDR3 bases are TGTGCCACCAGCTATGACGGGGGAGAGACCCAGTACTTC. This chain connects TRBV15 to TRBJ2-5; D may be TRBD2 (6 bases). From germline, CDR1 is LNHNV and CDR2 YYDKDF (reference sequence). V gave up 5 bases and J gave up 4 bases, with 11 bases separating them. The CDR3 has 13 amino acids.

The chain uses TRBV19 and TRBJ1-2; D perhaps matches TRBD1 (5 bases). Germline V gives CDR1 LNHDA, CDR2 SQIVND (reference sequence). The CDR3 runs 14 residues. V was clipped by 1 base and J by 4 bases, with 10 bases between them. The CDR3 loop reads CASSIGGRAYGYTF. CDR3 sequence (DNA): TGTGCCAGTAGTATAGGTGGCAGGGCCTATGGCTACACCTTC.

The rearrangement joins TRBV5-6 to TRBJ1-6; D is perhaps TRBD1 (5 bases). The germline V gene encodes CDR1 SGHDT and CDR2 YYEEEE. There are 15 residues in the CDR3. The germline V and J ends were trimmed by 1 base and 7 bases, with 12 bases remaining between them. The CDR3 bases are TGTGCCAGCAGCTTGTCTCTCGGGGGAAATTCACCCCTCCACTTT. This sequence encodes CASSLSLGGNSPLHF.

The rearrangement uses TRBV5-1 and TRBJ2-7; 9 bases match TRBD2. The DNA end is more similar to TRBJ2-5, so the J call may be wrong. Germline V gene data show CDR1 as SGHRS and CDR2 as YFSETQ. This CDR3 is 15 amino acids long. Written as DNA, the CDR3 is TGCGCCAGCAGCCTCCGGACAGCGGGAGGAGAGACCCAGTACTTC. It codes for CASSLRTAGGETQYF.

V usage is TRBV4-2 and J usage is TRBJ1-4, with TRBD1 identical over 7 bases. CDR3 length: 16 residues. CDR1 LGHNA and CDR2 YNFKEQ come from the germline V gene. With V trimmed by 3 bases and J by 6 bases, 10 bases remained unmatched. CDR3 sequence reads: CASSQWQTGWDEKLFF. The CDR3 region has the DNA TGTGCCAGCAGCCAGTGGCAGACAGGGTGGGATGAAAAACTGTTTTTT.

The chain is built from TRBV19 and TRBJ1-1; D is ambiguous. Germline V gene data show CDR1 as LNHDA and CDR2 as SQIVND (reference sequence). The CDR3 has 13 amino acids. Trimming shortened V by 5 bases and J by 1 base, and 8 bases separated the two germline ends. CDR3 nucleotides: TGTGCCAGTAGTCCAAACACGAACACTGAAGCTTTCTTT. Its protein product is CASSPNTNTEAFF. Combining the CDR3 with reference TRBV19 and TRBJ1-1 gives the whole variable domain DGGITQSPKYLFRKEGQNVTLSCEQNLNHDAMYWYRQDPGQGLRLIYYSQIVNDFQKGDIAEGYSVSREKKESFPLTVTSAQKNPTAFYLCASSPNTNTEAFFGQGTRLTVV.

The chain joins TRBV20-1 to TRBJ2-1, with no clear D. CDR3 length: 11 residues. The germline V and J ends were trimmed by 2 bases and 5 bases, with 4 bases remaining between them. The V gene's germline CDR1 is DFQATT and CDR2 SNEGSKA (reference sequence). CDR3 sequence (DNA): TGCAGTGCTAGAAGCGACAATGAGCAGTTCTTC. It translates to CSARSDNEQFF.

Of note for this clone: The junction departs from germline at one end; a sequencing error may be responsible. Other DNA sequences in this sample translate to the same CDR3. V gene TRBV27 combines with J gene TRBJ2-7; 11 nucleotides line up with TRBD1. CDR1 is MNHEY, CDR2 SMNVEV, per germline (reference sequence). This CDR3 has 15 residues. The CDR3 DNA reads as TGTGCTAGCAGTTTATCCGGGACAGGGGGATACGAGCAGTACTTC. Translating gives CASSLSGTGGYEQYF.

The chain joins TRBV6-5 to TRBJ1-1; a possible D gene is TRBD1 (6 bases). The CDR3 runs to 13 residues. The germline gives CDR1 MNHEY, CDR2 SVGAGI. The V end was cut by 3 bases, the J end by 5 bases, with 10 bases between. CDR3 sequence reads: CASSYRQGTEAFF. CDR3 coding DNA: TGTGCCAGCAGTTATAGGCAGGGGACTGAAGCTTTCTTT.

The rearrangement joins TRBV7-2 to TRBJ2-2; 7 bases match TRBD2. The CDR3 runs to 16 residues. In germline, CDR1 is SGHTA, CDR2 FQGNSA. V lost 6 bases, J lost 2 bases, and 9 bases stayed unmatched. This CDR3 reads CASRLNGGFNTGELFF. The CDR3 DNA sequence: TGTGCCAGCAGATTAAACGGGGGGTTTAACACCGGGGAGCTGTTTTTT.

The J gene is TRBJ1-2, the V gene TRBV18; no clear D. V lost 2 bases and J lost 5, with 9 bases in between. The V gene's germline CDR1 is KGHSH and CDR2 LQKENI. The CDR3 totals 13 residues. CDR3 sequence reads: CASSPETEYGYTF. CDR3 DNA: TGTGCCAGCTCACCAGAGACGGAGTATGGCTACACCTTC.

This chain uses TRBV5-6 with TRBJ2-3; 11 bases fit TRBD1. The CDR3 totals 18 residues. J gave up 1 base and V 4 bases, and 11 bases lay outside the gene matches. CDR1 is SGHDT, CDR2 YYEEEE, per germline. The CDR3 loop reads CASSPPGQGAVGTDTQYF. CDR3 DNA sequence: TGTGCCAGCAGCCCCCCCGGACAGGGGGCGGTGGGCACAGATACGCAGTATTTT. Filled out from reference TRBV5-6 and TRBJ2-3, the complete variable domain reads DAGVTQSPTHLIKTRGQQVTLRCSPKSGHDTVSWYQQALGQGPQFIFQYYEEEERQRGNFPDRFSGHQFPNYSSELNVNALLLGDSALYLCASSPPGQGAVGTDTQYFGPGTRLTVL.

This chain connects TRBV5-6 to TRBJ1-6; TRBD1 might be the D (6 bases). Germline lookup yields CDR1 SGHDT and CDR2 YYEEEE. Trimming stripped 4 bases from V and 8 bases from J, with 22 bases between. This CDR3 is 17 amino acids long. The CDR3 bases are TGTGCCAGCAGCATGAACCCCGGTACAGGGAGTTATTCACCCCTCCACTTT. It is translated as CASSMNPGTGSYSPLHF.

J is TRBJ1-4 and V is TRBV9; TRBD1 matches 10 bases. Germline CDR1 is SGDLS and CDR2 is YYNGEE. The CDR3 length is 16 residues. After removal of 0 bases from V and 3 bases from J, the junction contained 2 bases not matched to a gene. The CDR3 here is CASSVEGQGANEKLFF. The CDR3 nucleotides read TGTGCCAGCAGCGTAGAAGGACAGGGGGCTAATGAAAAACTGTTTTTT. Together with reference TRBV9 and TRBJ1-4, the CDR3 gives the full variable domain: DSGVTQTPKHLITATGQRVTLRCSPRSGDLSVYWYQQSLDQGLQFLIQYYNGEERAKGNILERFSAQQFPDLHSELNLSSLELGDSALYFCASSVEGQGANEKLFFGSGTQLSVL.

V and J are TRBV29-1 and TRBJ2-5; a possible D gene is TRBD1 (5 bases). Looked up from germline, CDR1 is SQVTM and CDR2 is ANQGSEA. V lost 4 bases to trimming and J lost 1 base, with 13 bases between them. The CDR3 consists of 14 residues. CDR3: CSVGPREFQETQYF. In DNA, the CDR3 is TGCAGCGTTGGGCCCAGGGAATTCCAAGAGACCCAGTACTTC. The full variable domain, rest sourced from reference TRBV29-1 and TRBJ2-5, is SAVISQKPSRDICQRGTSLTIQCQVDSQVTMMFWYRQQPGQSLTLIATANQGSEATYESGFVIDKFPISRPNLTFSTLTVSNMSPEDSSIYLCSVGPREFQETQYFGPGTRLLVL.

The chain is built from TRBV6-5 and TRBJ2-5; 8 positions agree with TRBD2. The CDR3 is 14 amino acids. J was trimmed by 7 bases and V by 6 bases; bases with no gene match: 10. Germline lookup yields CDR1 MNHEY and CDR2 SVGAGI. Here the CDR3 DNA reads TGTGCCAGCAGCCCCGGGGGGGGATCGGGGACCCAGTACTTC. Its translation is CASSPGGGSGTQYF.